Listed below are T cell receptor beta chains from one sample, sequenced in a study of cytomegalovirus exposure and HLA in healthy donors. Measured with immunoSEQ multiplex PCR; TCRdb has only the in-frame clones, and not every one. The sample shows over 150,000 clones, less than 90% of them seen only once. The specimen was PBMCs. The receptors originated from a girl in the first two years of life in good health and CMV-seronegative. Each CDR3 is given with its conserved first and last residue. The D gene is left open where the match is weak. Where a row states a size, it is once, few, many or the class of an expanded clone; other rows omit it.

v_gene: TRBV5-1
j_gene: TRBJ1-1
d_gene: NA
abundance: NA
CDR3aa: CASSLEGANTEAFF
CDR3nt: TGCGCCAGCAGCTTGGAAGGGGCGAACACTGAAGCTTTCTTT

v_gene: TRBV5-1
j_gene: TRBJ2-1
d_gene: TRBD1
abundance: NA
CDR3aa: CASSLGGQEHEQFF
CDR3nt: TGCGCCAGCAGCTTGGGCGGACAGGAGCATGAGCAGTTCTTC

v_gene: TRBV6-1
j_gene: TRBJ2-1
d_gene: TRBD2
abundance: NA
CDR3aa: CASSEEWGIWAGGPNEQFF
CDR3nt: TGTGCCAGCAGTGAAGAATGGGGCATATGGGCGGGGGGGCCCAATGAGCAGTTCTTC

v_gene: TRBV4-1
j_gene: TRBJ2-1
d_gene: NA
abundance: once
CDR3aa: CASSQDSRTYNEQFF
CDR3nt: TGCGCCAGCAGCCAAGATTCGCGGACCTACAATGAGCAGTTCTTC

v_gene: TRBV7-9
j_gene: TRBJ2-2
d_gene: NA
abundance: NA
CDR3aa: CASSPGQFLFTGELFF
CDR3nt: TGTGCCAGCAGCCCCGGACAGTTTTTGTTTACCGGGGAGCTGTTTTTT

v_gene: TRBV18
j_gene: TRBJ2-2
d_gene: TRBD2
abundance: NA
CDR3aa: CASSQGLAGVESTGELFF
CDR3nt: TGTGCCAGCTCACAGGGACTAGCGGGAGTCGAAAGCACCGGGGAGCTGTTTTTT

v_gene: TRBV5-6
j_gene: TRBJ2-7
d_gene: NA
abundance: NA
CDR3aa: CASSRWTEETYEQYF
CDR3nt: TGTGCCAGCAGCCGGTGGACGGAGGAAACCTACGAGCAGTACTTC

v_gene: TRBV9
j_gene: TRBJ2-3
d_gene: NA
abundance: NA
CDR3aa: CASSVAPNTQYF
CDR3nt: TGTGCCAGCAGCGTAGCCCCCAATACGCAGTATTTT

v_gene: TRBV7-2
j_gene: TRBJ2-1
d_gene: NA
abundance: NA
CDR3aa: CASSLGTALGAQFF
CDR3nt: TGTGCCAGCAGCTTGGGGACCGCTTTGGGGGCGCAGTTCTTC

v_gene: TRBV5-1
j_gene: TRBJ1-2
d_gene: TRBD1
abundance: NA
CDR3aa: CASSLTKDRANYGYTF
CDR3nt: TGCGCCAGCAGCCTCACGAAGGACAGGGCTAACTATGGCTACACCTTC

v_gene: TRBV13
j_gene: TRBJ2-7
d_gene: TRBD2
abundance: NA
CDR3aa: CASSSRLAGGIIYEQYF
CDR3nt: TGTGCCAGCAGCTCCCGACTAGCGGGAGGGATTATCTACGAGCAGTACTTC

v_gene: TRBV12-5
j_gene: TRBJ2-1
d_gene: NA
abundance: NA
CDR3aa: CASGLRGSSYNEQFF
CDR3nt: TGTGCTAGTGGTTTGAGGGGAAGCTCCTACAATGAGCAGTTCTTC

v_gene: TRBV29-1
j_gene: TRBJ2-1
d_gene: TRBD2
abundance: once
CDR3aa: CSVPEGLAGVYNEQFF
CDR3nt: TGCAGCGTCCCTGAGGGACTAGCGGGAGTGTACAATGAGCAGTTCTTC

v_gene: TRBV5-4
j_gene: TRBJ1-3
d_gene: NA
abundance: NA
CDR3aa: CASSSQGSSGNTIYF
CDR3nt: TGTGCCAGCAGCTCACAGGGAAGCTCTGGAAACACCATATATTTT

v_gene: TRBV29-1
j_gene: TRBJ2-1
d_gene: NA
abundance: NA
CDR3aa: CSVVIAASYNEQFF
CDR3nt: TGCAGCGTTGTCATAGCGGCTTCCTACAATGAGCAGTTCTTC

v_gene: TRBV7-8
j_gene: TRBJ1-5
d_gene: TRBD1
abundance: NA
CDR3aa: CASSQGQLYNQPQHF
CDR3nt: TGTGCCAGCAGCCAGGGACAGCTATACAATCAGCCCCAGCATTTT

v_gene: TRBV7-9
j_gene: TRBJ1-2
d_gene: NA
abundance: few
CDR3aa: CASSRLSYGYTF
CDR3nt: TGTGCCAGCAGCCGTCTAAGCTATGGCTACACCTTC

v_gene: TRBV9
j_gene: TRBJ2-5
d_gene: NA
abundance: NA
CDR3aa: CASSSRGSQETQYF
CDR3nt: TGTGCCAGCAGCTCCAGGGGAAGCCAAGAGACCCAGTACTTC

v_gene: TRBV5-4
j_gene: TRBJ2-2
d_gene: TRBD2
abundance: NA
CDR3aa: CASSSGLANTGELFF
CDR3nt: TGTGCCAGCAGCTCGGGACTAGCGAACACCGGGGAGCTGTTTTTT

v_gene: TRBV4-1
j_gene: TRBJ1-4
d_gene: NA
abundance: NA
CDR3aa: CASSHSSDSKGEKLFF
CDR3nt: TGCGCCAGCAGCCACAGTTCGGACAGCAAGGGTGAAAAACTGTTTTTT

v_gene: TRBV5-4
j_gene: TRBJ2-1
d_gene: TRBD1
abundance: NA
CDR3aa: CASSLVPAGQDNYNEQFF
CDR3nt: TGTGCCAGCAGCTTGGTCCCCGCGGGACAGGACAACTACAATGAGCAGTTCTTC

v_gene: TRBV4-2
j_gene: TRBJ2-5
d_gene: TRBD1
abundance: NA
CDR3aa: CASSPDGQTGVETQYF
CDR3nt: TGTGCCAGCAGCCCCGACGGACAGACAGGGGTGGAGACCCAGTACTTC

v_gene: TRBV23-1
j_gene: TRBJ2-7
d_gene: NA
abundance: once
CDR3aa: CASSQPREKQQYF
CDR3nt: TGCGCCAGCAGTCAACCCCGTGAGAAGCAGCAGTACTTC

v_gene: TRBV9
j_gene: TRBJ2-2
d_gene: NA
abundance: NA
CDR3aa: CASSVGGLQNTGELFF
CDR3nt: TGTGCCAGCAGCGTAGGGGGACTCCAAAACACCGGGGAGCTGTTTTTT

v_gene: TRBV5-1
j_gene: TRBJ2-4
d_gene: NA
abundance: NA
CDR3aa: CASSLSGRGIQYF
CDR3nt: TGCGCCAGCAGCTTGTCAGGTCGGGGCATTCAGTACTTC

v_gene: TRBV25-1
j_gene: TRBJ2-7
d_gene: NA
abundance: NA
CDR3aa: CASSDRGSREQYF
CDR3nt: TGTGCCAGCAGCGATAGGGGAAGTCGGGAGCAGTACTTC

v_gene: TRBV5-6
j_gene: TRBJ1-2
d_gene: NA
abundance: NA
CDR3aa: CASCLLRDYGYTF
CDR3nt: TGTGCCAGCTGTTTGTTGAGGGACTATGGCTACACCTTC

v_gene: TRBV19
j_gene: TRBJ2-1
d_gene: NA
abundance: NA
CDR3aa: CASSIWQGRDEQFF
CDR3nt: TGTGCCAGTAGTATTTGGCAGGGTAGGGATGAGCAGTTCTTC

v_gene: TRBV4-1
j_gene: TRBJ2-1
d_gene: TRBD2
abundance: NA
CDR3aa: CASSQPREGKGNEQFF
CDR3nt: TGCGCCAGCAGCCAGCCTCGGGAGGGGAAGGGCAATGAGCAGTTCTTC

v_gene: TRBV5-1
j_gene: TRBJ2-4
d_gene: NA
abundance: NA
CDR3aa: CASSAGAKNIQYF
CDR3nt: TGCGCCAGCAGTGCGGGAGCCAAAAACATTCAGTACTTC

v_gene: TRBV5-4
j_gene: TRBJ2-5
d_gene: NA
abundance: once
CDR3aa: CASSGGQHQETQYF
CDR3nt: TGTGCCAGCAGCGGAGGACAGCACCAAGAGACCCAGTACTTC

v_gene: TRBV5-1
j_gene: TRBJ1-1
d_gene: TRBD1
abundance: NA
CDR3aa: CASSLDWDRELGTEAFF
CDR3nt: TGCGCCAGCAGCTTGGACTGGGACAGAGAATTGGGCACTGAAGCTTTCTTT

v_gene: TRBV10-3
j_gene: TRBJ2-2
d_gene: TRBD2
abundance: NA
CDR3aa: CAISGGTSGTTGELFF
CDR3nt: TGTGCCATCAGTGGAGGGACTAGCGGCACCACCGGGGAGCTGTTTTTT